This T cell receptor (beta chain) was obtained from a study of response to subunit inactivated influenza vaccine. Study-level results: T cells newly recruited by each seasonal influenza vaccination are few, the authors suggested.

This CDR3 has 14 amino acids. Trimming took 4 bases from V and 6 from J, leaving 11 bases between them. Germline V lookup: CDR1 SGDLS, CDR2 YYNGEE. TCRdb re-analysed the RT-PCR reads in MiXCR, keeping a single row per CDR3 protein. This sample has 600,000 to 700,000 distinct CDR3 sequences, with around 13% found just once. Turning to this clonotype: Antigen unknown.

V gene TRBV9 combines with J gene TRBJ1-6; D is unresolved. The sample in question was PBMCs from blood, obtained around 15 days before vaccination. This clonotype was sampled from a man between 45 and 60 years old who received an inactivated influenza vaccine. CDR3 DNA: TGTGCCAGCAGCTCTAGGGTCTTTAATTCACCCCTCCACTTT. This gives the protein CASSSRVFNSPLHF.